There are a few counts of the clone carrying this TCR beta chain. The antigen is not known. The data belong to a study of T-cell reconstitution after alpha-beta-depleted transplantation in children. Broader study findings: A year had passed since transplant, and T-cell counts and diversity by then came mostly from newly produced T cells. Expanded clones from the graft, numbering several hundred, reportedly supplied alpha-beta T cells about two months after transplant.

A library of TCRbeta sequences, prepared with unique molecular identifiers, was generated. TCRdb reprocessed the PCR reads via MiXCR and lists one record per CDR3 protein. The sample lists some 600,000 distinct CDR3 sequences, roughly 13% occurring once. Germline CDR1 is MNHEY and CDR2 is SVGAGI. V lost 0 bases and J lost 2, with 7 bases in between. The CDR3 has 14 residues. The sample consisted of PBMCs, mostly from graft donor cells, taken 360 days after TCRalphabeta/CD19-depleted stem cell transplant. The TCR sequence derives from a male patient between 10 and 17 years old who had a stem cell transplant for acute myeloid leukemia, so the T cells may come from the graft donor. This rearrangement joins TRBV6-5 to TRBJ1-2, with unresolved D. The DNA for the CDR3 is TGTGCCAGCAGTTACTCCGAAATCAACTATGGCTACACCTTC. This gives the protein CASSYSEINYGYTF.